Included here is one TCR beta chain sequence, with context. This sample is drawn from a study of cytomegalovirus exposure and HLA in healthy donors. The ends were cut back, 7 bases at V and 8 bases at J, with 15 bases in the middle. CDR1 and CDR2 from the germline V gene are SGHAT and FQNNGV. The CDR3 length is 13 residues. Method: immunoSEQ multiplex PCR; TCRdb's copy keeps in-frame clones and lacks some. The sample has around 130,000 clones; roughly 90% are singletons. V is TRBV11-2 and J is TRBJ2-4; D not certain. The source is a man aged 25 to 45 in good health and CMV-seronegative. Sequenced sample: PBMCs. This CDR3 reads CASTDDTKDIQYF. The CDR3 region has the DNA TGTGCCAGCACCGACGACACGAAGGACATTCAGTACTTC.